This TCR beta chain was retrieved from a study of chemoradiotherapy in HPV16-positive cancers. For the study at large: Functional T-cell assays on two HPV16-positive patients' cells defined candidate HPV-specific clones and common TCR motifs.

This clone showed up just once. Its antigen remains unknown. V was shortened by 4 bases and J by 1 base, with 7 bases between the two germline ends. Germline V gene sequence: CDR1 KGHSH, CDR2 LQKENI. This CDR3 is built from 13 residues. General study results and limits: Non-HPV-specific T cells did not expand in tumors during treatment, whereas candidate HPV-specific clones and E7-related motifs did.

Libraries were prepared by immunoSEQ multiplex PCR; TCRdb keeps only in-frame clonotypes and omits some of them. The sample holds 9,900 or so clones, around 80% seen once. Sequencing used tumor tissue, obtained from a patient who underwent chemoradiotherapy. The source of this sequence is a human donor with HPV-associated anogenital cancer. This chain links TRBV18 with TRBJ1-1; no definite D call. The CDR3 bases are TGTGCCAGCTCACAGGGCGCGAACACTGAAGCTTTCTTT. Amino acids: CASSQGANTEAFF. The variable domain in full, completed from reference TRBV18 and TRBJ1-1, reads NAGVMQNPRHLVRRRGQEARLRCSPMKGHSHVYWYRQLPEEGLKFMVYLQKENIIDESGMPKERFSAEFPKEGPSILRIQQVVRGDSAAYFCASSQGANTEAFFGQGTRLTVV.